The 19 T cell receptor beta chains below all came from one sample that was sequenced in a study of cytomegalovirus exposure and HLA in healthy donors. Researchers ran the PCR with 60 Vbeta and 13 Jbeta primers. Libraries were prepared by immunoSEQ multiplex PCR; TCRdb keeps only in-frame clonotypes and omits some of them. This sample has about 220,000 clones, with about 70% found just once. The specimen was PBMCs. These receptors originate from a woman under 40 in good health and CMV-seronegative.

The chain links TRBV2 to TRBJ2-1; 9 bases are shared with TRBD2. The germline gives CDR1 SNHLY, CDR2 FYNNEI. CDR3 length: 17 amino acids. The J segment lost 4 bases and the V segment lost 3 bases, leaving 10 bases of the junction unmatched. CDR3 amino acids: CASSESVAGVFYNEQFF. The CDR3 DNA sequence: TGTGCCAGCAGTGAGTCGGTAGCGGGAGTTTTTTACAATGAGCAGTTCTTC.

The chain uses TRBV6-5 and TRBJ1-3; weak D call: TRBD1 (6 bases). Between the trimmed V and J ends, which lost 1 base and 4 bases, there was a span of 8 bases. Germline loops: CDR1 MNHEY, CDR2 SVGAGI. This CDR3 spans 14 amino acids. The CDR3 coding sequence is TGTGCCAGCAGTTACTTTGGACAGGGAAACACCATATATTTT. Translating it yields CASSYFGQGNTIYF.

This clone showed up just once. This rearrangement joins TRBV9 to TRBJ1-5; D not certain. Germline V gene sequence: CDR1 SGDLS, CDR2 YYNGEE. V lost 0 bases to trimming and J lost 3 bases, with 7 bases between them. This CDR3 is built from 14 residues. CDR3 region: CASSVEAYNQPQHF. Here the CDR3 DNA reads TGTGCCAGCAGCGTAGAAGCTTACAATCAGCCCCAGCATTTT.

The chain has TRBV18 and TRBJ1-3, with D possibly being TRBD1 (5 bases). Germline V gene sequence: CDR1 KGHSH, CDR2 LQKENI. V lost 0 bases to trimming and J lost 4 bases, with 13 bases between them. The CDR3 is 16 amino acids. DNA for the CDR3: TGTGCCAGCTCACCACCGGTGGCCAGGGCCGGAAACACCATATATTTT. Its translation is CASSPPVARAGNTIYF.

A word on this clone: Germline is not matched at one junction end, which may reflect a read error. The J gene is TRBJ2-2, the V gene TRBV7-7; D remains unclear. Germline CDR1 and CDR2: SSHAT and FNYEAQ (reference sequence). The CDR3 is 14 residues long. CDR3: CASSLPPSTGELFF. CDR3 nucleotides: TGTGCTAGCAGCTTACCCCCGTCCACCGGGGAGCTGTTTTTT. Using reference TRBV7-7 and TRBJ2-2 for the parts outside the CDR3, the full variable domain is GAGVSQSPRYKVTKRGQDVTLRCDPISSHATLYWYQQALGQGPEFLTYFNYEAQPDKSGLPSDRFSAERPEGSISTLTIQRTEQRDSAMYRCASSLPPSTGELFFGEGSRLTVL.

This clone was observed once. The chain uses TRBV7-9 and TRBJ1-1; TRBD1 might be the D (6 bases). This CDR3 has 14 amino acids. V lost 4 bases to trimming and J lost 7 bases, with 16 bases between them. CDR1 is SEHNR, CDR2 FQNEAQ, per germline (reference sequence). The CDR3 DNA follows: TGTGCCAGCAGCTCGAGGGGGGGATCGGATGAAGCTTTCTTT. It specifies CASSSRGGSDEAFF.

This chain uses TRBV29-1 with TRBJ1-2; possible D gene TRBD1, 6 bases. The CDR3 runs to 13 residues. V was pared by 3 bases and J by 2 bases, with 10 bases between. Germline V CDR1 and CDR2: SQVTM, ANQGSEA. The CDR3, as DNA: TGCAGCGTTGACGACAGGATAAACTATGGCTACACCTTC. Its translation: CSVDDRINYGYTF.

V and J are TRBV5-8 and TRBJ1-5; no reliable D call. CDR1 and CDR2 from the germline V gene are SGHTS and YDEGEE. The V gene lost 4 bases and the J gene lost 1 base, with 15 bases spanning the gap. This CDR3 is built from 16 residues. The CDR3 is CASSLIRRGSNQPQHF. The DNA of the CDR3 is TGTGCCAGCAGCCTAATAAGACGGGGAAGCAATCAGCCCCAGCATTTT.

As concerns this clone: The sample holds other DNA sequences that translate to the same CDR3. The J gene is TRBJ2-5, the V gene TRBV20-1; TRBD2 is a possible D gene (6 bases). The germline V gene encodes CDR1 DFQATT and CDR2 SNEGSKA (reference sequence). The CDR3 loop spans 11 amino acids. V was clipped by 3 bases and J by 4 bases, with 6 bases between them. The CDR3 bases are TGCAGTGCTAGGGGGGGAGAGACCCAGTACTTC. Protein product: CSARGGETQYF.

The chain employs TRBV29-1 and TRBJ1-1, with 8 bases aligning to TRBD1. The junction had 6 bases not matched to a gene; V was cut back by 5 bases and J by 1 base. The V gene's germline CDR1 is SQVTM and CDR2 ANQGSEA. The CDR3 totals 14 residues. Here the CDR3 DNA reads TGCAGCGTTACGACAGGGGCAAGGAACACTGAAGCTTTCTTT. Its protein is CSVTTGARNTEAFF.

This clone showed up just once. This chain links TRBV7-2 with TRBJ1-1; no clear D. From germline, CDR1 is SGHTA and CDR2 FQGNSA. Trimming cost V 6 bases and J 3 bases, with 8 bases left between them. This CDR3 contains 12 residues. CDR3: CASRHLDTEAFF. The CDR3 region has the DNA TGTGCCAGCAGACACCTAGACACTGAAGCTTTCTTT.

This chain connects TRBV4-3 to TRBJ1-1, with D uncertain. Germline CDR1 LGHNA, CDR2 YSLEER. V lost 4 bases to trimming and J lost 4 bases, with 19 bases between them. This CDR3 comprises 16 residues. The CDR3 coding sequence is TGCGCCAGCAGCCTCCAGAGTGTTGCAGCGGCCACTGAAGCTTTCTTT. This translates into CASSLQSVAAATEAFF.

This clone turned up a few times. The rearrangement joins TRBV18 to TRBJ2-7; the match to TRBD1 covers 11 bases. This CDR3 spans 14 amino acids. The germline V gene encodes CDR1 KGHSH and CDR2 LQKENI. Trimming at V came to 5 bases and at J to 3 bases, leaving 3 bases not matched to a gene. Here the CDR3 DNA reads TGTGCCAGCTCATCCGGGACAGGGGGCTACGAGCAGTACTTC. It specifies CASSSGTGGYEQYF.

The count of this clone is one. Compared with germline, one end of the junction differs, possibly owing to a read error. The V call is TRBV9, the J call TRBJ2-2, with TRBD2 as a possible D gene (6 bases). The CDR3 is 17 residues long. Germline CDR1 is SGDLS and CDR2 is YYNGEE. This CDR3 reads CVSSVGPSTSLAGELFF. The CDR3 coding sequence is TGTGTCAGCAGCGTAGGGCCGTCGACTAGTTTGGCCGGGGAGCTGTTTTTT.

The chain carries TRBV7-8 and TRBJ2-7; no clear D. The CDR3 sequence is 11 residues long. The V gene lost 2 bases and the J gene lost 3 bases, with 2 bases spanning the gap. CDR1 and CDR2 from the germline V gene are SGHVS and FQNEAQ. CDR3 residues: CASSLYYEQYF. In DNA, the CDR3 is TGTGCCAGCAGCTTATACTACGAGCAGTACTTC.

This clone has only a few counts. The J gene is TRBJ1-1, the V gene TRBV18; 8 bases fit TRBD1. This CDR3 has 14 residues. Germline CDR1 is KGHSH and CDR2 is LQKENI. V trimming: 2 bases; J trimming: 6 bases; junction bases outside the gene matches: 5. CDR3 sequence: CASSPNRGISEAFF. CDR3 DNA: TGTGCCAGCTCACCAAACAGGGGGATTTCTGAAGCTTTCTTT.

The chain combines TRBV6-1 with TRBJ1-2; no clear D gene. Per germline, CDR1 MNHNS and CDR2 SASEGT. The CDR3 extends over 12 amino acids. The V end lost 6 bases, the J end lost 5 bases, and 10 bases lay between the germline ends. CDR3 coding DNA: TGTGCCAGCAGCACGGGCGGGTATGGCTACACCTTC. Protein: CASSTGGYGYTF.

V gene TRBV6-1 combines with J gene TRBJ1-3; D is undetermined. Trimming took 6 bases from V and 2 from J, leaving 11 bases between them. Germline CDR1 is MNHNS and CDR2 is SASEGT. The CDR3 extends over 14 amino acids. The CDR3 DNA follows: TGTGCCAGCAGGCCCGTATCGGCTGGAAACACCATATATTTT. It codes for CASRPVSAGNTIYF.

The V call is TRBV30, the J call TRBJ2-5; no clear D. The CDR3 runs 12 residues. Trimming stripped 1 base from V and 4 bases from J, with 7 bases between. The germline V gene encodes CDR1 GTSNPN and CDR2 SVGIG (reference sequence). This CDR3 is CAWSDLRETQYF. CDR3 DNA: TGTGCCTGGAGTGACTTACGAGAGACCCAGTACTTC.